The 25 T cell receptor beta chains below come from one sample, sequenced in a study of blood T cell repertoires in COVID-19. The assay was immunoSEQ multiplex PCR, and TCRdb's table has in-frame clones only and misses some. The sample consists of 110,000 or so clones, roughly 80% of them appearing once. Sequenced sample: peripheral blood. These receptors all come from a man aged 50 to 59 with acute or convalescent COVID-19.

The chain joins TRBV11-2 to TRBJ1-4; no reliable D call. Deletions cut 3 bases from V and 0 bases from J, with 8 bases between. From germline, CDR1 is SGHAT and CDR2 FQNNGV. The CDR3 is 15 amino acids. In nucleotides, the CDR3 is TGTGCCAGCAGCTTGTCCACTACAACTAATGAAAAACTGTTTTTT. It is translated as CASSLSTTTNEKLFF.

This clone was seen only once. The chain joins TRBV19 to TRBJ1-1; 8 bases are a match to TRBD1. V lost 5 bases, J lost 1 base, and 9 bases stayed unmatched. The CDR3 is 16 amino acids. CDR1 and CDR2 (germline): LNHDA, SQIVND (reference sequence). CDR3 protein: CASSPAGGRTNTEAFF. CDR3 nucleotides: TGTGCCAGTAGTCCCGCAGGGGGCCGAACGAACACTGAAGCTTTCTTT.

This chain links TRBV28 with TRBJ1-2; 10 bases match TRBD1. Trimming removed 4 bases from V and 5 bases from J; junction bases left unmatched: 10. Germline V CDR1 and CDR2: MDHEN, SYDVKM. The CDR3 consists of 16 residues. The CDR3 loop is CASSSQTTGGQYGYTF. The CDR3 bases are TGTGCCAGCAGTTCTCAAACGACAGGGGGCCAGTATGGCTACACCTTC.

This sequence joins TRBV5-1 and TRBJ1-1; D gene uncertain. Germline lookup yields CDR1 SGHRS and CDR2 YFSETQ. Trimming pared 2 bases from V and 6 bases from J, leaving 26 bases between. The CDR3 runs 18 residues. The CDR3 DNA is TGCGCCAGCAGCTTTACCGGCAGTACAAGCGTGGGTGTCGCTGAAGCTTTCTTT. It encodes CASSFTGSTSVGVAEAFF.

V is TRBV11-3 and J is TRBJ2-3, with TRBD2 matching over 9 bases. This CDR3 contains 16 residues. J gave up 6 bases and V 5 bases, and 12 bases lay outside the gene matches. In germline, CDR1 is SGHNT, CDR2 YENEEA. The CDR3: CASSISTVAGVDTQYF. CDR3 nucleotides: TGTGCCAGCAGCATAAGCACTGTAGCGGGGGTGGATACGCAGTATTTT.

The gene calls are TRBV19 and TRBJ1-6, with D unresolved. CDR3 length: 15 residues. Germline V CDR1 and CDR2: LNHDA, SQIVND (reference sequence). With 5 bases removed from V and 6 bases from J, the gap between germline ends came to 14 bases. The CDR3 coding sequence is TGTGCCAGTAGTTCCCACCGGCGGGGTAATTCACCCCTCCACTTT. Protein: CASSSHRRGNSPLHF.

The chain joins TRBV24-1 to TRBJ1-2; TRBD1 matches 7 bases. Germline values: CDR1 KGHDR, CDR2 SFDVKD. V trimming: 2 bases; J trimming: 2 bases; junction bases outside the gene matches: 4. CDR3 length: 15 residues. The CDR3 DNA follows: TGTGCCACCAGTGATTCCGGGACAGCGAACTATGGCTACACCTTC. Residues: CATSDSGTANYGYTF.

The genes are TRBV29-1 and TRBJ1-2; unclear D gene. Trimming removed 0 bases from V and 2 bases from J, with 7 bases in between. Germline CDR1 and CDR2: SQVTM and ANQGSEA. The CDR3 consists of 13 residues. The CDR3 nucleotides read TGCAGCGTTGAAGAGCGCTTCAACTATGGCTACACCTTC. As protein: CSVEERFNYGYTF.

To note about this clone: At the DNA level, this CDR3 is encoded by other sequences in the same sample as well. The DNA of the CDR3 is TGCGCCAGCAGCCCAGGTCCCGCAGAGACCCAGTACTTC. This codes for CASSPGPAETQYF. V gene TRBV5-1 combines with J gene TRBJ2-5, with D unresolved. The CDR3 is 13 residues long. Germline assignment: CDR1 SGHRS and CDR2 YFSETQ. V dropped 4 bases and J dropped 4 bases, with 11 bases sitting between them.

The rearrangement uses TRBV12-5 and TRBJ1-1, with 9 bases identical to TRBD1. The junction had 13 bases not matched to a gene; V was cut back by 4 bases and J by 10 bases. Per the germline V gene, CDR1 is LGHNT and CDR2 is FRNRAP. The length of the CDR3 is 15 residues. CDR3 bases: TGTGCTAGTGGTTACACGCTACAGGGGGCAGGGGGAGCTTTCTTT. It specifies CASGYTLQGAGGAFF.

The rearrangement links TRBV5-4 to TRBJ1-6; no reliable D call. V was pared by 2 bases and J by 0 bases, with 6 bases between. The CDR3 sequence is 15 residues long. Germline-derived CDR1 and CDR2 are SGHNT and YYREEE (reference sequence). The CDR3 bases are TGTGCCAGCAGCTTAGGGAGCTCCTATAATTCACCCCTCCACTTT. Protein: CASSLGSSYNSPLHF.

The gene calls are TRBV2 and TRBJ2-5, with TRBD2 matching 8 bases. The germline gives CDR1 SNHLY, CDR2 FYNNEI. V lost 6 bases, J lost 4 bases, and 10 bases stayed unmatched. The CDR3 runs 15 residues. The CDR3 sequence is CASSPVAGGGETQYF. The CDR3 nucleotides are TGTGCCAGCAGCCCGGTGGCGGGGGGCGGAGAGACCCAGTACTTC.

V is TRBV5-1 and J is TRBJ2-2; D uncertain. With 2 bases removed from V and 8 bases from J, the gap between germline ends came to 10 bases. The CDR3 is 13 amino acids. Germline CDR1 SGHRS, CDR2 YFSETQ. The CDR3 nucleotides are TGCGCCAGCAGCTTAGTGGCCTCTGGGGAGCTGTTTTTT. Translating it yields CASSLVASGELFF.

The V and J genes are TRBV14 and TRBJ1-6, with 9 bases lining up with TRBD1. V lost 7 bases and J lost 8; bases outside the gene matches: 6. Germline CDR1 is SGHDN and CDR2 is FVKESK. The CDR3 extends over 14 amino acids. CDR3: CASTSGQGYSPLHF. In DNA, the CDR3 is TGTGCCAGCACCTCGGGACAGGGTTATTCACCCCTCCACTTT.

The gene calls are TRBV6-4 and TRBJ2-1; TRBD1 matches at 8 bases. V lost 0 bases to trimming and J lost 4 bases; unmatched junction nucleotides: 5. This CDR3 is 16 amino acids long. Germline V gene sequence: CDR1 MRHNA, CDR2 SNTAGT. The CDR3 sequence: CASSDSGTGTYNEQFF. The CDR3 DNA reads as TGTGCCAGCAGTGACTCGGGGACAGGTACTTACAATGAGCAGTTCTTC.

V usage is TRBV9 and J usage is TRBJ2-2; weak D call: TRBD2 (5 bases). The CDR3 spans 17 residues. V was clipped by 0 bases and J by 5 bases, with 17 bases between them. Germline CDR1 is SGDLS and CDR2 is YYNGEE. The CDR3 reads CASSVGLAAFSTGELFF. The CDR3 DNA reads TGTGCCAGCAGCGTAGGGCTAGCTGCTTTTTCTACCGGGGAGCTGTTTTTT.

The rearrangement uses TRBV19 and TRBJ1-1, with a tentative D call TRBD1 (5 bases). The CDR3 is 16 amino acids. The V end was cut by 7 bases, the J end by 0 bases, with 18 bases between. Germline loops: CDR1 LNHDA, CDR2 SQIVND (reference sequence). In nucleotides, the CDR3 is TGTGCCAGTACCTCAAGGGCCGGGGGAGTGAACACTGAAGCTTTCTTT. Encoded protein: CASTSRAGGVNTEAFF.

This clone was recorded a few times. This chain links TRBV2 with TRBJ2-2; no clear D. The CDR3 covers 14 residues. Trimming pared 6 bases from V and 5 bases from J, leaving 13 bases between. The germline V gene has CDR1 SNHLY and CDR2 FYNNEI. The CDR3: CASSIHSRTGELFF. The CDR3 bases are TGTGCCAGCAGCATACATTCGCGGACCGGGGAGCTGTTTTTT.

This clone was seen just once. The chain carries TRBV3-1 (or the pseudogene TRBV3-2) and TRBJ1-2; 7 nucleotides match TRBD1. The germline V gene encodes CDR1 LGHDT and CDR2 YNNKEL (reference sequence). This CDR3 comprises 14 residues. With 7 bases clipped from V and 4 bases from J, the junction kept 9 bases outside the gene matches. The CDR3 sequence is CASTPRDRAYGYTF. For the CDR3, the DNA is TGTGCCAGCACCCCCCGCGACAGGGCCTATGGCTACACCTTC.

CDR3 residues: CASSPQGTASSYEQYF. DNA of the CDR3: TGCGCCAGCAGCCCCCAAGGAACGGCTAGCTCCTACGAGCAGTACTTC. The genes are TRBV4-1 and TRBJ2-7; D gene ambiguous. Trimming shortened V by 4 bases and J by 0 bases, and 16 bases separated the two germline ends. The CDR3 covers 16 residues. CDR1 MGHRA and CDR2 YSYEKL come from the germline V gene.

The rearrangement uses TRBV28 and TRBJ2-4; 8 bases are shared with TRBD1. The CDR3 consists of 14 residues. CDR1 is MDHEN and CDR2 is SYDVKM in the germline V gene. Trimming removed 5 bases from V and 9 bases from J; junction bases left unmatched: 9. In DNA, the CDR3 is TGTGCCAGCAGTCCAGACACAGGGGGAACCATTCAGTACTTC. Protein sequence: CASSPDTGGTIQYF.

The J gene is TRBJ1-3, the V gene TRBV6-2 or TRBV6-3, with 7 bases fitting TRBD1. With V trimmed by 2 bases and J by 7 bases, 5 bases remained unmatched. The CDR3 has 14 residues. The germline CDR1 and CDR2 sequences are MNHEY and SVGEGT. The CDR3 region is CASSYLDRENTIYF. CDR3 DNA sequence: TGTGCCAGCAGTTACCTCGACAGGGAGAACACCATATATTTT.

The chain has TRBV7-2 and TRBJ1-3; D remains ambiguous. Germline V CDR1 and CDR2: SGHTA, FQGNSA. Trimming took 5 bases from V and 5 from J, leaving 19 bases between them. The CDR3 is made up of 16 amino acids. CDR3 DNA: TGTGCCAGCAGCATACCTTCCAGACAAGTCAGAAACACCATATATTTT. As protein: CASSIPSRQVRNTIYF.

The J gene is TRBJ1-1, the V gene TRBV29-1, with unresolved D. In germline, CDR1 is SQVTM, CDR2 ANQGSEA. This CDR3 comprises 13 residues. Trimming left V 5 bases short and J 4 bases short, with 14 bases between. DNA of the CDR3: TGCAGCGTTTCTCAGATGGTTGGCACTGAAGCTTTCTTT. The encoded protein is CSVSQMVGTEAFF.

A single count supports this clone. This rearrangement joins TRBV4-1 to TRBJ1-1; 7 nucleotides line up with TRBD1. Germline V gene lookup returns CDR1 MGHRA and CDR2 YSYEKL. The CDR3 runs to 14 residues. With 3 bases clipped from V and 3 bases from J, the junction kept 4 bases outside the gene matches. The CDR3 region is CASSQPDRDTEAFF. Written as DNA, the CDR3 is TGCGCCAGCAGCCAGCCCGACAGGGACACTGAAGCTTTCTTT.